This TCR beta chain was sequenced in a study of vaccination and CD4 T cells after COVID-19. As for the study in general: With a range of 35 to 161, the median interval from diagnosis to drawing post-COVID samples was 90 to 120 days. Investigators stimulated cells with overlapping spike peptides drawn from SARS-CoV-2, HCoV-NL63, HCoV-OC43 and HCoV-229E.

Sequencing of DNA taken from cultured CD4+ T cells relied on the Oncomine TCR Beta short-read assay. TCRdb re-called the PCR reads through MiXCR, storing one row per CDR3 protein. The sample includes more than 9,000 distinct CDR3 sequences, roughly 33% of them seen just once. Treatment meaning: approximately nine-day PBMC culture with coronavirus spike peptide pools or control peptides (ViraFEST assay). Dates of positive PCR ran from March to December 2020, before US Alpha, Beta and Delta variants. V lost 2 bases and J lost 5; bases outside the gene matches: 7. Germline values: CDR1 MNHEY, CDR2 SVGAGI. The CDR3 spans 16 residues. On this clonotype itself: Antigen specificity is unknown.

What was sequenced was cultured CD4+ T cells from blood. The sequence came from a human donor with COVID-19. This chain joins TRBV6-5 and TRBJ2-3, with TRBD1 matching 10 bases. The CDR3 here is CASSYRRQGAGDTQYF. Written as DNA, the CDR3 is TGTGCCAGCAGTTACCGTCGACAGGGGGCAGGAGATACGCAGTATTTT.